This entry describes one TCR beta chain. Its antigen is not known. The J segment lost 7 bases and the V segment lost 8 bases, leaving 13 bases of the junction unmatched. Germline V gene sequence: CDR1 SNHLY, CDR2 FYNNEI. This CDR3 has 14 residues. The data derive from a study of cytomegalovirus exposure and HLA in healthy donors. General study findings and limits: Follow-up analysis seemed to connect common viral pathogens with several of the most significant clusters identified. The productive fraction for most TCR beta V segments was about 90% or about 30% in an earlier analysis.

PCR amplification relied on 60 Vbeta primers (plus 13 Jbeta primers). Under the authors' procedure: Unique TCR beta chains totaled some 81 million in a later count, with some 10 million of them shared. Libraries were prepared by immunoSEQ multiplex PCR; TCRdb keeps only in-frame clonotypes and omits some of them. V and J calls and clone size are given by that table; D and trimming were obtained from the DNA. The sample has 150,000 to 200,000 clones; approximately 86% are singletons. Every donor was a healthy person donating bone marrow. This sequence was found in a woman under 30 in good health and CMV-seronegative. Specimen: PBMCs. The chain carries TRBV2 and TRBJ1-1, with 7 positions matching TRBD1. The CDR3 here is CASGKRQGKREAFF. In DNA, the CDR3 is TGTGCCAGCGGCAAAAGACAGGGAAAGCGTGAAGCTTTCTTT.